The 22 T cell receptor beta chains below were found in one sample sequenced in a study of T cells in Graves' hyperthyroidism and ophthalmopathy. Amplified TCR beta CDR3 regions derived from RNA transcripts. A first-round RT-PCR of the TCR CDR3 used the HTBI primer set. One entry per CDR3 protein results from TCRdb running MiXCR on the multiplex PCR reads. The repertoire includes just over 550,000 distinct CDR3 sequences, roughly 46% of them detected once, and 8% to 8.5% sits in the top ten. Sequencing was performed on peripheral blood or thyroid tissue (not recorded which). The receptors were sampled from a woman aged 18-29 years with Graves' hyperthyroidism.

This clonotype has only one observation. The V call is TRBV20-1, the J call TRBJ2-1; 11 nucleotides line up with TRBD2. This CDR3 has 17 residues. Germline V gene lookup returns CDR1 DFQATT and CDR2 SNEGSKA (reference sequence). With V trimmed by 0 bases and J by 2 bases, 6 bases remained unmatched. CDR3 sequence reads: CSARDRRLAGPYNEQFF. The CDR3 region has the DNA TGCAGTGCTAGAGATCGGAGACTAGCGGGACCCTACAATGAGCAGTTCTTC.

With respect to this clonotype: Because it lacks the conserved phenylalanine or tryptophan at the end, this CDR3 is likely a read error. The limits of the CDR3 on the DNA are not certain, so only TCRdb's listed CDR3 is given. The chain recombines TRBV9 with TRBJ1-4. From its first to its last residue, the CDR3 has 10 amino acids. Per germline, CDR1 SGDLS and CDR2 YYNGEE. The CDR3 sequence is CASSSTALDY.

The chain has TRBV2 and TRBJ2-5; 9 bases align to TRBD1. CDR3 size: 16 residues. The V and J ends lost 3 bases and 3 bases, in that order; junction bases with no gene match: 8. Germline loops: CDR1 SNHLY, CDR2 FYNNEI. The CDR3 DNA sequence: TGTGCCAGCAGTGACTACAGGGGGCGAATAGAAGAGACCCAGTACTTC. As protein: CASSDYRGRIEETQYF.

The gene calls are TRBV7-9 and TRBJ2-5; weak D call: TRBD2 (7 bases). This CDR3 is built from 17 residues. V gave up 5 bases and J gave up 1 base, with 20 bases separating them. The V gene's germline CDR1 is SEHNR and CDR2 FQNEAQ (reference sequence). Written as DNA, the CDR3 is TGTGCCAGCAGCCAAGGTCCAGGCGGGGGCCCCCAAGAGACCCAGTACTTC. This sequence encodes CASSQGPGGGPQETQYF.

This chain links TRBV6-6 with TRBJ1-2, with TRBD1 as a possible D gene (5 bases). The germline gives CDR1 MNHNY, CDR2 SVGAGI (reference sequence). The length of the CDR3 is 14 residues. Trimming cost V 7 bases and J 8 bases, with 20 bases left between them. Written as DNA, the CDR3 is TGTGCCAGCACCAACCCCGGACACGTCAGGGGCTACACCTTC. Residues: CASTNPGHVRGYTF.

A single count supports this clonotype. This chain uses TRBV24-1 with TRBJ1-1; weak D call: TRBD1 (5 bases). Germline V CDR1 and CDR2: KGHDR, SFDVKD. This CDR3 has 13 amino acids. V shed 5 bases and J shed 4 bases, with 10 bases lying between them. CDR3 protein: CATSAGTTTEAFF. CDR3 DNA sequence: TGTGCCACCAGTGCCGGGACCACCACTGAAGCTTTCTTT.

The J gene is TRBJ1-5, the V gene TRBV2; D remains ambiguous. From germline, CDR1 is SNHLY and CDR2 FYNNEI. The V and J ends lost 5 bases and 5 bases respectively, with 10 bases between them. The CDR3 length is 13 residues. The CDR3 sequence: CASSRVPDQPQHF. The CDR3, as DNA: TGTGCCAGCAGTCGCGTACCCGATCAGCCCCAGCATTTT.

This clonotype was detected a few times. This chain uses TRBV7-9 with TRBJ1-4; D gene ambiguous. The ends were cut back, 2 bases at V and 8 bases at J, with 18 bases in the middle. The CDR3 extends over 16 amino acids. CDR1 and CDR2 (germline): SEHNR, FQNEAQ (reference sequence). The CDR3 nucleotides read TGTGCCAGCAGCTTATTGGCCGAGGGCTTGAGCGAAAAACTGTTTTTT. Its protein is CASSLLAEGLSEKLFF.

V and J are TRBV25-1 and TRBJ1-1; D is ambiguous. This CDR3 contains 15 residues. The V gene's germline CDR1 is MGHDK and CDR2 SYGVNS. The germline V and J ends were trimmed by 5 bases and 2 bases, with 15 bases remaining between them. As DNA, the CDR3 is TGTGCCAGCAGTTTATCGATCCGAGGTAACACTGAAGCTTTCTTT. As protein: CASSLSIRGNTEAFF.

In this sample, this clonotype turned up a few times. The chain carries TRBV3-1 and TRBJ1-1, with D possibly TRBD1 on 6 matching bases. The length of the CDR3 is 15 residues. V dropped 3 bases and J dropped 0 bases, with 11 bases sitting between them. CDR1 and CDR2 from the germline V gene are LGHDT and YNNKEL (reference sequence). CDR3 nucleotide sequence: TGTGCCAGCAGCCATACAGGGCTCATGAACACTGAAGCTTTCTTT. Its protein is CASSHTGLMNTEAFF.

The chain carries TRBV7-8 and TRBJ1-5; D is possibly TRBD1 (6 bases). The germline V and J ends were trimmed by 6 bases and 6 bases, with 24 bases remaining between them. The germline gives CDR1 SGHVS, CDR2 FQNEAQ. This CDR3 comprises 17 residues. The CDR3 bases are TGTGCCAGCAGACGCAGGTGGCCCATGACAGGAGGTCAGCCCCAGCATTTT. Translation: CASRRRWPMTGGQPQHF.

The rearrangement joins TRBV7-8 to TRBJ1-2; tentatively, D is TRBD1 (5 bases). V was clipped by 5 bases and J by 4 bases, with 20 bases between them. The CDR3 contains 16 residues. CDR1 is SGHVS and CDR2 is FQNEAQ in the germline V gene. This CDR3 is CASSLRSQTAPYGYTF. The CDR3 DNA is TGTGCCAGCAGCCTCCGCTCTCAGACAGCCCCCTATGGCTACACCTTC.

This clonotype has just a few counts. The chain has TRBV15 and TRBJ2-5, with D maybe TRBD2 (5 bases). Germline CDR1 is LNHNV and CDR2 is YYDKDF (reference sequence). CDR3 length: 14 amino acids. The V end lost 0 bases, the J end lost 7 bases, and 12 bases lay between the germline ends. CDR3 nucleotide sequence: TGTGCCACCAGCAGAGAAACGAGCGGCCGGACCCAGTACTTC. Translating gives CATSRETSGRTQYF.

The V call is TRBV7-6, the J call TRBJ2-6; 11 positions match TRBD1. The CDR3 is made up of 18 amino acids. The V segment lost 5 bases and the J segment 0 bases; nucleotides outside the gene matches: 6. Per the germline V gene, CDR1 is SGHVS and CDR2 is FNYEAQ. CDR3 DNA: TGTGCCAGCAGCCCATGGACAGGGGGCATCTCTGGGGCCAACGTCCTGACTTTC. Its protein product is CASSPWTGGISGANVLTF.

V gene TRBV24-1 combines with J gene TRBJ2-7; 9 bases are shared with TRBD2. CDR1 KGHDR and CDR2 SFDVKD come from the germline V gene. The trim removed 1 base at V and 4 bases at J, leaving 4 bases unmatched. This CDR3 spans 15 amino acids. CDR3 in amino acids: CATSDLAGLAYEQYF. The CDR3 nucleotides are TGTGCCACCAGTGATTTAGCGGGACTAGCTTACGAGCAGTACTTC.

The chain couples TRBV7-6 to TRBJ2-5; a possible D gene is TRBD1 (6 bases). V lost 1 base to trimming and J lost 9 bases, with 18 bases between them. The CDR3 contains 15 residues. CDR1 is SGHVS and CDR2 is FNYEAQ in the germline V gene. Written as DNA, the CDR3 is TGTGCCAGCAGCTTAGGTCCCAGGGGATTTGAGCCCCAGTACTTC. It codes for CASSLGPRGFEPQYF.

The rearrangement links TRBV29-1 to TRBJ1-2; 7 bases fit TRBD1. Germline-derived CDR1 and CDR2 are SQVTM and ANQGSEA. CDR3 length: 13 residues. Losses at the gene ends were 7 bases for V and 0 bases for J; bases not matched to a gene: 5. As DNA, the CDR3 is TGCAGCGCCGCGGACAGGCCTAACTATGGCTACACCTTC. Translation gives CSAADRPNYGYTF.

This clonotype was seen many times. The chain uses TRBV2 and TRBJ2-6, with unresolved D. Per the germline V gene, CDR1 is SNHLY and CDR2 is FYNNEI. V was pared by 3 bases and J by 0 bases, with 6 bases between. The CDR3 is 15 amino acids. The CDR3 DNA sequence: TGTGCCAGCAGTGAGAGCCTCTCTGGGGCCAACGTCCTGACTTTC. It encodes CASSESLSGANVLTF.

This clonotype occurred many times. This chain connects TRBV7-2 to TRBJ1-2, with 8 bases identical to TRBD1. With V trimmed by 7 bases and J by 6 bases, 7 bases remained unmatched. Germline V lookup: CDR1 SGHTA, CDR2 FQGNSA. This CDR3 is 13 amino acids long. The chain's CDR3 is CASTTDRVNGYTF. The CDR3 nucleotides read TGTGCCAGCACCACGGACAGGGTGAATGGCTACACCTTC.

This clonotype was seen a handful of times. V is TRBV12-3 or TRBV12-4 and J is TRBJ1-4, with no clear D. The V gene lost 5 bases and the J gene lost 6 bases, with 7 bases spanning the gap. The CDR3 sequence is 12 residues long. The CDR3 is CASSEVDEKLFF. The CDR3 bases are TGTGCCAGCAGTGAGGTGGATGAAAAACTGTTTTTT.

The V gene is TRBV25-1, the J gene TRBJ1-2; D gene ambiguous. The CDR3 spans 16 residues. Germline V CDR1 and CDR2: MGHDK, SYGVNS. Trimming took 1 base from V and 0 from J, leaving 12 bases between them. The CDR3 coding sequence is TGTGCCAGCAGTGAATTTCGGCCAGAAGCTAACTATGGCTACACCTTC. It yields the protein CASSEFRPEANYGYTF.

This clonotype has a count of ten or more. CDR3 DNA sequence: TGTGCCACCAGCAGAGATCCAATGGACAGGGGAACGTCAGAGACCCAGTACTTC. Translating gives CATSRDPMDRGTSETQYF. This chain links TRBV15 with TRBJ2-5; 9 positions agree with TRBD1. The V gene end was trimmed by 0 bases and the J gene end by 4 bases; junction bases not matched to a gene: 12. The CDR3 loop spans 18 amino acids. The germline V gene has CDR1 LNHNV and CDR2 YYDKDF (reference sequence). The full variable domain, completed using reference TRBV15 and TRBJ2-5, is DAMVIQNPRYQVTQFGKPVTLSCSQTLNHNVMYWYQQKSSQAPKLLFHYYDKDFNNEADTPDNFQSRRPNTSFCFLDIRSPGLGDTAMYLCATSRDPMDRGTSETQYFGPGTRLLVL.